Listed below are T cell receptor beta chains from one sample, sequenced in a study of T cell repertoires and HLA-DP antigens. No antigen is known for these receptors. Using immunoSEQ multiplex PCR, the repertoire was profiled, and TCRdb retains in-frame clones only, with some absent. The sample consists of approximately 89,000 clones, more than 75% of them appearing once. The sample taken for sequencing was CD4+ T cells from PBMCs. These receptor sequences come from a man aged 50 to 59 in good health and CMV-seronegative. The CDR3 runs from the conserved cysteine through the conserved F or W. D genes are given only for firm matches. Size is omitted from some rows. Given values are once, few, many or a class for expanded clones.

J gene: TRBJ1-2; V gene: TRBV5-1; D gene: NA; clone size: NA; CDR3 protein: CASSLTSGSNYGYTF; CDR3 DNA: TGCGCCAGCAGCTTGACGTCAGGGTCGAACTATGGCTACACCTTC
J gene: TRBJ2-1; V gene: TRBV11-2; D gene: TRBD2; clone size: NA; CDR3 protein: CASSLGTRTYNEQFF; CDR3 DNA: TGTGCCAGCAGCTTAGGGACTAGGACCTACAATGAGCAGTTCTTC
J gene: TRBJ2-2; V gene: TRBV30; D gene: NA; clone size: NA; CDR3 protein: CAWKAGELFF; CDR3 DNA: TGTGCCTGGAAAGCCGGGGAGCTGTTTTTT
J gene: TRBJ2-3; V gene: TRBV27; D gene: NA; clone size: NA; CDR3 protein: CASSLKQTGDTQYF; CDR3 DNA: TGTGCCAGCAGTTTAAAACAGACAGGAGATACGCAGTATTTT
J gene: TRBJ1-6; V gene: TRBV10-3; D gene: NA; clone size: NA; CDR3 protein: CAISQTDYNSPLHF; CDR3 DNA: TGTGCCATCAGTCAGACAGATTATAATTCACCCCTCCACTTT
J gene: TRBJ2-4; V gene: TRBV19; D gene: TRBD2; clone size: NA; CDR3 protein: CASSILASGGVAKNIQYF; CDR3 DNA: TGTGCCAGTAGTATTCTGGCTAGCGGGGGGGTAGCCAAAAACATTCAGTACTTC
J gene: TRBJ2-3; V gene: TRBV29-1; D gene: NA; clone size: NA; CDR3 protein: CSTQVQGDSDTQYF; CDR3 DNA: TGCAGTACCCAGGTGCAGGGGGACTCAGATACGCAGTATTTT
J gene: TRBJ1-4; V gene: TRBV27; D gene: NA; clone size: few; CDR3 protein: CASKAQGAGEKLFF; CDR3 DNA: TGTGCCAGCAAGGCACAGGGAGCCGGTGAAAAACTGTTTTTT
J gene: TRBJ1-1; V gene: TRBV5-8; D gene: TRBD1; clone size: once; CDR3 protein: CASSRTGVGNTEAFF; CDR3 DNA: TGTGCCAGCAGCCGTACAGGGGTCGGGAACACTGAAGCTTTCTTT
J gene: TRBJ2-3; V gene: TRBV2; D gene: NA; clone size: NA; CDR3 protein: CASSEEGPPRNTQYF; CDR3 DNA: TGTGCCAGCAGTGAAGAAGGGCCCCCAAGGAATACGCAGTATTTT
J gene: TRBJ1-1; V gene: TRBV7-2; D gene: TRBD1; clone size: few; CDR3 protein: CASSFGQGRRGTEAFF; CDR3 DNA: TGTGCCAGCAGCTTCGGACAGGGGCGCCGGGGGACTGAAGCTTTCTTT
J gene: TRBJ2-2; V gene: TRBV10-2; D gene: NA; clone size: NA; CDR3 protein: CASLGGFNTGELFF; CDR3 DNA: TGCGCCAGCCTCGGAGGATTTAACACCGGGGAGCTGTTTTTT
J gene: TRBJ1-1; V gene: TRBV2; D gene: TRBD1; clone size: NA; CDR3 protein: CASRGQSYFTEAFF; CDR3 DNA: TGTGCCAGCAGGGGACAGTCCTATTTTACTGAAGCTTTCTTT
J gene: TRBJ2-3; V gene: TRBV9; D gene: NA; clone size: NA; CDR3 protein: CASSVGSGPSTDTQYF; CDR3 DNA: TGTGCCAGCAGCGTGGGTAGCGGACCAAGCACAGATACGCAGTATTTT
J gene: TRBJ2-7; V gene: TRBV4-1; D gene: NA; clone size: NA; CDR3 protein: CASSHSVGQGGYEQYF; CDR3 DNA: TGCGCCAGCAGCCATTCCGTAGGGCAGGGAGGCTACGAGCAGTACTTC
J gene: TRBJ1-1; V gene: TRBV11-2; D gene: NA; clone size: NA; CDR3 protein: CASSLTTLNTEAFF; CDR3 DNA: TGTGCCAGCAGCTTAACGACTTTGAACACTGAAGCTTTCTTT
J gene: TRBJ2-1; V gene: TRBV6-5; D gene: NA; clone size: NA; CDR3 protein: CASKVGDNEQFF; CDR3 DNA: TGTGCCAGCAAAGTAGGAGACAATGAGCAGTTCTTC
J gene: TRBJ2-7; V gene: TRBV5-1; D gene: TRBD1; clone size: NA; CDR3 protein: CASRLGQDEQYF; CDR3 DNA: TGCGCCAGCAGGTTGGGACAGGACGAGCAGTACTTC
J gene: TRBJ1-1; V gene: TRBV27; D gene: NA; clone size: NA; CDR3 protein: CASSPSGTNTEAFF; CDR3 DNA: TGTGCCAGCAGTCCCTCCGGGACGAACACTGAAGCTTTCTTT
J gene: TRBJ2-3; V gene: TRBV7-6; D gene: TRBD2; clone size: NA; CDR3 protein: CASSNRGGGTDTQYF; CDR3 DNA: TGTGCCAGCAGCAACCGGGGGGGAGGCACAGATACGCAGTATTTT
J gene: TRBJ2-2; V gene: TRBV7-2; D gene: TRBD2; clone size: few; CDR3 protein: CASSSSSGRVTGELFF; CDR3 DNA: TGTGCCAGCAGCTCTTCTAGCGGAAGGGTCACCGGGGAGCTGTTTTTT
J gene: TRBJ1-1; V gene: TRBV25-1; D gene: NA; clone size: NA; CDR3 protein: CASSHGGDRRRAFF; CDR3 DNA: TGTGCCAGCAGCCACGGGGGGGATCGTCGTAGGGCTTTCTTT
J gene: TRBJ2-3; V gene: TRBV28; D gene: NA; clone size: NA; CDR3 protein: CASSLVVRTDTQYF; CDR3 DNA: TGTGCCAGCAGTTTAGTGGTTCGCACAGATACGCAGTATTTT
J gene: TRBJ2-7; V gene: TRBV11-3; D gene: NA; clone size: NA; CDR3 protein: CASSPGRTSYEQYF; CDR3 DNA: TGTGCCAGCAGCCCGGGACGGACCTCCTACGAGCAGTACTTC
J gene: TRBJ1-5; V gene: TRBV19; D gene: TRBD1; clone size: NA; CDR3 protein: CASSVYRGEYNQPQHF; CDR3 DNA: TGTGCCAGTAGTGTTTACAGGGGGGAATACAATCAGCCCCAGCATTTT
J gene: TRBJ1-2; V gene: TRBV27; D gene: TRBD1; clone size: NA; CDR3 protein: CASSRYGTGVYGYTF; CDR3 DNA: TGTGCCAGCAGCCGTTACGGGACAGGGGTCTATGGCTACACCTTC
J gene: TRBJ1-1; V gene: TRBV6-5; D gene: NA; clone size: NA; CDR3 protein: CASSSATRAGTEAFF; CDR3 DNA: TGTGCCAGCAGTTCCGCCACTCGAGCGGGCACTGAAGCTTTCTTT
J gene: TRBJ1-4; V gene: TRBV30; D gene: NA; clone size: NA; CDR3 protein: CAWGYTGGKLFF; CDR3 DNA: TGTGCCTGGGGCTACACGGGGGGAAAACTGTTTTTT
J gene: TRBJ2-1; V gene: TRBV5-8; D gene: TRBD2; clone size: NA; CDR3 protein: CASSLELAGKNEQFF; CDR3 DNA: TGTGCCAGCAGCTTGGAACTAGCGGGAAAGAATGAGCAGTTCTTC
J gene: TRBJ2-5; V gene: TRBV4-3; D gene: NA; clone size: NA; CDR3 protein: CASSQARGETQYF; CDR3 DNA: TGCGCCAGCAGCCAAGCGAGGGGTGAGACCCAGTACTTC
J gene: TRBJ2-1; V gene: TRBV10-3; D gene: TRBD2; clone size: NA; CDR3 protein: CAITKGLAGGPNYNEQFF; CDR3 DNA: TGTGCCATCACTAAGGGACTAGCGGGAGGACCCAATTACAATGAGCAGTTCTTC
J gene: TRBJ1-2; V gene: TRBV18; D gene: NA; clone size: NA; CDR3 protein: CASSVVEREPGASGYTF; CDR3 DNA: TGTGCCAGCTCAGTCGTAGAACGCGAACCGGGGGCGAGCGGCTACACCTTC
J gene: TRBJ2-7; V gene: TRBV10-3; D gene: TRBD1; clone size: NA; CDR3 protein: CATGTGGYEQYF; CDR3 DNA: TGTGCCACCGGGACAGGGGGTTACGAGCAGTACTTC
J gene: TRBJ1-3; V gene: TRBV6-6; D gene: NA; clone size: NA; CDR3 protein: CASSSPQAGNTIYF; CDR3 DNA: TGTGCCAGCAGTTCCCCACAGGCCGGAAACACCATATATTTT
J gene: TRBJ1-5; V gene: TRBV19; D gene: NA; clone size: once; CDR3 protein: CASSPTGQGNQPQHF; CDR3 DNA: TGTGCCAGTAGTCCTACGGGGCAGGGCAATCAGCCCCAGCATTTT
J gene: TRBJ1-1; V gene: TRBV5-1; D gene: TRBD1; clone size: NA; CDR3 protein: CASSFGQGHTEAFF; CDR3 DNA: TGCGCCAGCAGCTTTGGACAGGGACATACTGAAGCTTTCTTT
J gene: TRBJ2-7; V gene: TRBV13; D gene: NA; clone size: few; CDR3 protein: CASSSTTDPSYEQYF; CDR3 DNA: TGTGCCAGCAGCTCGACGACGGATCCCTCCTACGAGCAGTACTTC
J gene: TRBJ2-7; V gene: TRBV6-1; D gene: TRBD1; clone size: NA; CDR3 protein: CASRNRGPPSYEQYF; CDR3 DNA: TGTGCCAGCAGAAACAGGGGGCCCCCCTCCTACGAGCAGTACTTC
J gene: TRBJ1-1; V gene: TRBV4-3; D gene: NA; clone size: NA; CDR3 protein: CASSQEPTGPNTEAFF; CDR3 DNA: TGCGCCAGCAGCCAAGAACCGACAGGTCCGAACACTGAAGCTTTCTTT
J gene: TRBJ2-5; V gene: TRBV15; D gene: TRBD2; clone size: few; CDR3 protein: CATSNRLAGSGETQYF; CDR3 DNA: TGTGCCACCAGCAACAGACTAGCGGGATCTGGAGAGACCCAGTACTTC
J gene: TRBJ2-5; V gene: TRBV7-3; D gene: TRBD1; clone size: NA; CDR3 protein: CASSQTGGRTETQYF; CDR3 DNA: TGTGCCAGCAGCCAGACAGGGGGCCGCACGGAGACCCAGTACTTC